This T cell receptor (beta chain) was recorded in a study of blood T cell repertoires in COVID-19. About the study: Acute and convalescent COVID-19 specimens originated in the United States, Italy and Spain. The analysed material was cDNA or gDNA that came from T cells, B-cell-depleted T cells, or PBMCs.

The authors' processing: Amplifying reference gene primers gave estimates of nucleated cell counts. Libraries were prepared by immunoSEQ multiplex PCR; TCRdb keeps only in-frame clonotypes and omits some of them. The DNA was the basis for D and trimming; V, J and clone size are from that table. The sample includes fewer than 700,000 clones, around 90% of them seen just once. This clone was seen a few times. Germline-derived CDR1 and CDR2 are MNHEY and SMNVEV (reference sequence). The CDR3 spans 15 residues. V gave up 3 bases and J gave up 1 base, with 7 bases separating them. Enrollment of patients from Seattle took place during active infection, with longitudinal follow-up.

The material sequenced was peripheral blood. The chain links TRBV27 to TRBJ1-6; unclear D gene. This receptor was obtained from a woman aged 50 to 65 with COVID-19, enrolled during active disease. The DNA for the CDR3 is TGTGCCAGCAGTTTTTCGGGGTCCTATAATTCACCCCTCCACTTT. Translated: CASSFSGSYNSPLHF.